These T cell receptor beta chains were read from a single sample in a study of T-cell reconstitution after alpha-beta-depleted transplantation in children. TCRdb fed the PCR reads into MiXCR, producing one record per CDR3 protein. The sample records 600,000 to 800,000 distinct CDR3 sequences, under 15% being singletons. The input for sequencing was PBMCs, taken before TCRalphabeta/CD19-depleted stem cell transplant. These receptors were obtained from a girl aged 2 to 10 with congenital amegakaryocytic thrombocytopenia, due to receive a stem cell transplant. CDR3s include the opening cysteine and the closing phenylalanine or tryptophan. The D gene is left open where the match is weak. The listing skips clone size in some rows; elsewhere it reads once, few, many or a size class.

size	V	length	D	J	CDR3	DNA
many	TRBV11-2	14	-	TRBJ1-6	CASRLREYNSPLHF	TGTGCCAGCAGACTAAGGGAATATAATTCACCCCTCCACTTT
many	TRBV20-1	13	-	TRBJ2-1	CSAELGSPNEQFF	TGCAGTGCCGAGCTAGGTTCCCCAAATGAGCAGTTCTTC
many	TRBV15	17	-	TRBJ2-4	CATSRDALAGTKNIQYF	TGTGCCACCAGCAGAGATGCGCTCGCGGGGACCAAAAACATTCAGTACTTC
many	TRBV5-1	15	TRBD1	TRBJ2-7	CASSTGQGSFHEQYF	TGCGCCAGCAGTACGGGACAGGGTTCTTTCCACGAGCAGTACTTC
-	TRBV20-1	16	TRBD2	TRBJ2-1	CSAGGTSLGGVSEQFF	TGCAGTGCTGGGGGGACTAGCCTTGGAGGGGTGAGTGAGCAGTTCTTC
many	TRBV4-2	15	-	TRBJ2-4	CASSHNRDIKNIQYF	TGTGCCAGCAGCCACAACCGGGACATAAAAAACATTCAGTACTTC
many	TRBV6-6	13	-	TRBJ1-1	CASSPNLNTEAFF	TGTGCCAGCAGCCCCAACCTGAACACTGAAGCTTTCTTT
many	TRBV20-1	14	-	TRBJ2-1	CSAREEGGLYEQFF	TGCAGTGCTAGAGAGGAGGGGGGTCTTTATGAGCAGTTCTTC
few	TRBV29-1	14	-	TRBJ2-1	CSAEGGEGGDEQFF	TGCAGCGCAGAGGGTGGGGAAGGGGGGGATGAGCAGTTCTTC
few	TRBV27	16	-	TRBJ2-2	CASSLNRPANTGELFF	TGTGCCAGCAGTCTCAACAGGCCCGCGAACACCGGGGAGCTGTTTTTT
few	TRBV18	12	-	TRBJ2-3	CASLNSTDTQYF	TGTGCCAGCCTGAATAGCACAGATACGCAGTATTTT
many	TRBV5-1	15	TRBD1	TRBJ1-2	CASSAGQGKNYGYTF	TGCGCCAGCAGCGCGGGACAGGGTAAGAACTATGGCTACACCTTC
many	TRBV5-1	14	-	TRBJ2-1	CASSIQQVYNEQFF	TGCGCCAGCAGCATCCAACAGGTTTACAATGAGCAGTTCTTC
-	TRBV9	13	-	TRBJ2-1	CASSVANYNKQFF	TGTGCCAGCAGCGTAGCTAACTACAATAAGCAGTTCTTC
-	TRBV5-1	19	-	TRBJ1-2	CASSLATPFLAAPFFGYTF	TGCGCCAGCAGCTTGGCCACACCATTTTTGGCCGCTCCCTTTTTTGGCTACACCTTC
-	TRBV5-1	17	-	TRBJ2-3	CASSLAGWQGITDTQYF	TGCGCCAGCAGCTTGGCCGGGTGGCAGGGGATCACAGATACGCAGTATTTT
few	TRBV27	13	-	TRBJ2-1	CASSLARLSEQFF	TGTGCCAGCAGTCTCGCGAGACTCTCGGAGCAGTTCTTC
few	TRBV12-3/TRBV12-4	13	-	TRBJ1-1	CASSWRLGTEAFF	TGTGCCAGCAGTTGGCGGTTGGGGACTGAAGCTTTCTTT
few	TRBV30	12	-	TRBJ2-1	CAWSDTYNEQFF	TGTGCCTGGAGTGACACTTACAATGAGCAGTTCTTC
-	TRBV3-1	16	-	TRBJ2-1	CASSQDAPRAGNEQFF	TGTGCCAGCAGCCAAGATGCCCCTAGAGCGGGCAATGAGCAGTTCTTC
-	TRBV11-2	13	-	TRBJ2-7	CASSAGPYYEQYF	TGTGCCAGCAGCGCAGGGCCGTACTACGAGCAGTACTTC
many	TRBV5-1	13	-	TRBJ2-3	CASSKDTMDTQYF	TGCGCCAGCAGTAAGGACACCATGGATACGCAGTATTTT
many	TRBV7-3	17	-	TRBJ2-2	CASSPLSGTDYTGELFF	TGTGCCAGCAGCCCTCTTTCCGGGACCGATTACACCGGGGAGCTGTTTTTT
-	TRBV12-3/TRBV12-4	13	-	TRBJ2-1	CASSADGNNEQFF	TGTGCCAGCAGTGCGGACGGAAACAATGAGCAGTTCTTC
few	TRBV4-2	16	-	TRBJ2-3	CASSQVMEASTDTQYF	TGTGCCAGCAGCCAAGTGATGGAGGCGTCCACAGATACGCAGTATTTT
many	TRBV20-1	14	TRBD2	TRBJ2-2	CSARVAGRTGELFF	TGCAGTGCTAGGGTAGCGGGCAGAACCGGGGAGCTGTTTTTT